The text below deals with one TCR beta chain. These data originate in a study of Ad26.COV2.S vaccination and SARS-CoV-2 variants. TCRdb keeps only in-frame clones here, not all; method: immunoSEQ multiplex PCR. The table includes hundreds of thousands of clones, approximately 90% detected once. As to treatment: 15 to 20 received Ad26.COV2.S at low or high dose, single or two shots; 5 received placebo; per-sample allocation not given. It was on day 63 after the first vaccine or placebo injection that samples were taken. CDR3 size: 15 residues. CDR1 and CDR2 (germline): SEHNR, FQNEAQ (reference sequence). The V gene lost 2 bases and the J gene lost 1 base, with 12 bases spanning the gap.

The chain uses TRBV7-9 and TRBJ2-7; D might be TRBD2 (6 bases). This TCR came from a person aged 18-60 years who received the Ad26.COV2.S COVID-19 vaccine or a placebo. Source: peripheral blood, taken in a trial of Ad26.COV2.S vaccine versus placebo. As DNA, the CDR3 is TGTGCCAGCAGCTTAAGTTCCGCGGGATCCTACGAGCAGTACTTC. Protein sequence: CASSLSSAGSYEQYF.